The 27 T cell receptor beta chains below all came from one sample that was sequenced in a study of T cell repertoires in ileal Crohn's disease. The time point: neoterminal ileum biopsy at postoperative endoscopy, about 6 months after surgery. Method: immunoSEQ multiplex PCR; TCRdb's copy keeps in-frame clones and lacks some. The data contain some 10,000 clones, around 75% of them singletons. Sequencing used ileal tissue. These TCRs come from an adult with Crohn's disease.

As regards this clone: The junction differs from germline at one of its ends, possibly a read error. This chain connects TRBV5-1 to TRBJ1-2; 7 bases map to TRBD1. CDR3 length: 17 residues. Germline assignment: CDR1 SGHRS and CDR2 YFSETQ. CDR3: CASSLGSAGQYVYGYAF. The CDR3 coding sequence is TGCGCCAGCAGCTTGGGGTCGGCGGGACAGTATGTCTATGGCTACGCCTTC. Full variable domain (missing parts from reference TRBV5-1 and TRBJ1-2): KAGVTQTPRYLIKTRGQQVTLSCSPISGHRSVSWYQQTPGQGLQFLFEYFSETQRNKGNFPGRFSGRQFSNSRSEMNVSTLELGDSALYLCASSLGSAGQYVYGYAFGSGTRLTVV.

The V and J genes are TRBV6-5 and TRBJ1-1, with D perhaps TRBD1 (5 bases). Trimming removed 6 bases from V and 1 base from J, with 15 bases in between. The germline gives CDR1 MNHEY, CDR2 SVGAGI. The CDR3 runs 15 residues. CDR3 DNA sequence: TGTGCCAGCAGGCGGGGCGACACAGGGAACACTGAAGCTTTCTTT. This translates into CASRRGDTGNTEAFF.

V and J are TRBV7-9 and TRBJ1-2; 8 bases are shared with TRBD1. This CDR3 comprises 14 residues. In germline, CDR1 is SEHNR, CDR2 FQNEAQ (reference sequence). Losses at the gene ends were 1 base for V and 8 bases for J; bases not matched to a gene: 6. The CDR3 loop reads CASSLDAGGGGYTF. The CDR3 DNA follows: TGTGCCAGCAGCTTAGATGCAGGGGGCGGAGGCTACACCTTC.

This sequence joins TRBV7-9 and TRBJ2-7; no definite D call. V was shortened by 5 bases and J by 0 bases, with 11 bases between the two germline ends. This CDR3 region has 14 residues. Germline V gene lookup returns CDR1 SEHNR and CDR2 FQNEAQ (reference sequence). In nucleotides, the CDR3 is TGTGCCAGCAGCCCTCTCGCAGTCTCCTACGAGCAGTACTTC. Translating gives CASSPLAVSYEQYF.

CDR3 amino acids: CASSIEDRPSYGYTF. The DNA for the CDR3 is TGTGCCAGTAGTATTGAAGACAGGCCTTCCTATGGCTACACCTTC. This rearrangement joins TRBV19 to TRBJ1-2, with D maybe TRBD1 (6 bases). CDR1 LNHDA and CDR2 SQIVND come from the germline V gene (reference sequence). V gave up 3 bases and J gave up 4 bases, with 15 bases separating them. The CDR3 has 15 residues.

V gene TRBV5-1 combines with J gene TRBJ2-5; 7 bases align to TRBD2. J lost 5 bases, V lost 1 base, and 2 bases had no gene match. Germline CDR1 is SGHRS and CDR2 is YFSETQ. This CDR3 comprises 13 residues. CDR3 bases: TGCGCCAGCAGCTTGTTTAGCGGGGAGACCCAGTACTTC. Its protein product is CASSLFSGETQYF. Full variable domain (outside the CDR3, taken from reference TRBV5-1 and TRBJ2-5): KAGVTQTPRYLIKTRGQQVTLSCSPISGHRSVSWYQQTPGQGLQFLFEYFSETQRNKGNFPGRFSGRQFSNSRSEMNVSTLELGDSALYLCASSLFSGETQYFGPGTRLLVL.

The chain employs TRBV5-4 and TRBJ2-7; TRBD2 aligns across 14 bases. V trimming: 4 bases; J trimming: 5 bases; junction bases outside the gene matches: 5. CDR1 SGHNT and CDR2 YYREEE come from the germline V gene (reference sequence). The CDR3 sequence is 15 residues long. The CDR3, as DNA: TGTGCCAGCAGCCCGGGACTAGCGGGGGTCCACGAGCAGTACTTC. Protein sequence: CASSPGLAGVHEQYF.

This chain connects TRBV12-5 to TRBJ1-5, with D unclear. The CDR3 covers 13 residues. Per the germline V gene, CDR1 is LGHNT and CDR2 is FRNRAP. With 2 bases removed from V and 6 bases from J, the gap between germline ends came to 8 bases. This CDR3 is CASGLPRGQPQHF. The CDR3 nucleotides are TGTGCTAGTGGTTTGCCCCGGGGTCAGCCCCAGCATTTT.

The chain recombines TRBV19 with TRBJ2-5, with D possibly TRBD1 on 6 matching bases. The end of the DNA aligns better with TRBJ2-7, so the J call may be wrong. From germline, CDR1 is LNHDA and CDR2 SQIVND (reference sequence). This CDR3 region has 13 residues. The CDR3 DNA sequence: TGTGCCAGTAGTTTTACAGGGAAGGCCGAGCAGTACTTC. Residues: CASSFTGKAEQYF.

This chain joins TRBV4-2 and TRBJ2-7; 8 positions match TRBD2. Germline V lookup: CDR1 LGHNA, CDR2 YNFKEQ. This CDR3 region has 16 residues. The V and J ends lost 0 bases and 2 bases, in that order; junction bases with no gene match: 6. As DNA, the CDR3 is TGTGCCAGCAGCCAAGATCGTGGTAGCGGGGCCTACGAGCAGTACTTC. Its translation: CASSQDRGSGAYEQYF.

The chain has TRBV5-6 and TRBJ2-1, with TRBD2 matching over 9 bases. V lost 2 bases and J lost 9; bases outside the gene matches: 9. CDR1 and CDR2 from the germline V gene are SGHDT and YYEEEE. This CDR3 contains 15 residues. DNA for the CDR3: TGTGCCAGCAGCTTTAAACGCGGGGGGGTTCCTGAGCAGTTCTTC. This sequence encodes CASSFKRGGVPEQFF. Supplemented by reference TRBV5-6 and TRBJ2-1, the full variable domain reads DAGVTQSPTHLIKTRGQQVTLRCSPKSGHDTVSWYQQALGQGPQFIFQYYEEEERQRGNFPDRFSGHQFPNYSSELNVNALLLGDSALYLCASSFKRGGVPEQFFGPGTRLTVL.

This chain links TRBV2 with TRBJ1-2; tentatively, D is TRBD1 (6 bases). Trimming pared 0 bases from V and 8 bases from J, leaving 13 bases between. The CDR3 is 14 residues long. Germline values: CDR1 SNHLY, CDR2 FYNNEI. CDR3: CASSEAVQGLGYTF. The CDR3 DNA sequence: TGTGCCAGCAGTGAAGCAGTACAGGGATTGGGCTACACCTTC.

The CDR3 loop is CASSLALQGHGGYTF. The CDR3, as DNA: TGTGCCAGCAGCTTAGCCCTGCAGGGACACGGGGGCTACACCTTC. This sequence joins TRBV7-2 and TRBJ1-2, with TRBD1 as a possible D gene (6 bases). V was cut by 0 bases and J by 8 bases, with 16 bases left in between. Germline V gene sequence: CDR1 SGHTA, CDR2 FQGNSA. This CDR3 region has 15 residues.

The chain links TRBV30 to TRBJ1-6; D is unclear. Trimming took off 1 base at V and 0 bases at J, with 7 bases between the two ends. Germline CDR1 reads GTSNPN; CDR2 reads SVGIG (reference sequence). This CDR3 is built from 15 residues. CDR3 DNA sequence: TGTGCCTGGAGTGGTCCTAGCTCCTATAATTCACCCCTCCACTTT. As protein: CAWSGPSSYNSPLHF. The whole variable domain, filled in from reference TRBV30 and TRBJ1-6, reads SQTIHQWPATLVQPVGSPLSLECTVEGTSNPNLYWYRQAAGRGLQLLFYSVGIGQISSEVPQNLSASRPQDRQFILSSKKLLLSDSGFYLCAWSGPSSYNSPLHFGNGTRLTVT.

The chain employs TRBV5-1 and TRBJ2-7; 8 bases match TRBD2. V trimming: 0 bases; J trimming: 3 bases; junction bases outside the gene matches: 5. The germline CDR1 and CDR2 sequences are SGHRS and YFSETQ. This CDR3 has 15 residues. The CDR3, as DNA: TGCGCCAGCAGCTTGGGAGCGGGGGACTACTACGAGCAGTACTTC. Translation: CASSLGAGDYYEQYF.

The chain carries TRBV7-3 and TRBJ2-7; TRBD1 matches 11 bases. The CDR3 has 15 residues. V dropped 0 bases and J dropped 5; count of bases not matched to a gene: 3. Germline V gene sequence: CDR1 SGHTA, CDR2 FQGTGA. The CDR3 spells CASSLTGQGVHEQYF. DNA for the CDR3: TGTGCCAGCAGCTTAACGGGACAGGGGGTCCACGAGCAGTACTTC.

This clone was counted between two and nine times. The CDR3 loop reads CASSLEGPLYGYTF. The CDR3, as DNA: TGCGCCAGCAGCTTGGAGGGGCCGCTCTATGGCTACACCTTC. The chain recombines TRBV5-1 with TRBJ1-2, with D perhaps TRBD1 (5 bases). CDR3 length: 14 amino acids. Germline CDR1 reads SGHRS; CDR2 reads YFSETQ. Between the trimmed V and J ends, which lost 0 bases and 4 bases, there was a span of 10 bases.

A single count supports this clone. The CDR3 sequence: CASSKDSASNQPQHF. CDR3 nucleotides: TGCGCCAGCAGTAAAGACAGCGCTAGCAATCAGCCCCAGCATTTT. The V and J genes are TRBV5-1 and TRBJ1-5; tentative D call: TRBD1 (5 bases). Germline lookup yields CDR1 SGHRS and CDR2 YFSETQ. The CDR3 runs to 15 residues. Trimming stripped 5 bases from V and 0 bases from J, with 12 bases between.

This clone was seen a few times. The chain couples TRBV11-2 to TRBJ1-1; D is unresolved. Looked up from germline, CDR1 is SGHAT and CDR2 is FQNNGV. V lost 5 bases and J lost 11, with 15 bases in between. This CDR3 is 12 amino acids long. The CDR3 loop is CASSKAGLRAFF. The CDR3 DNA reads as TGTGCCAGCAGCAAAGCCGGGTTACGGGCTTTCTTT.

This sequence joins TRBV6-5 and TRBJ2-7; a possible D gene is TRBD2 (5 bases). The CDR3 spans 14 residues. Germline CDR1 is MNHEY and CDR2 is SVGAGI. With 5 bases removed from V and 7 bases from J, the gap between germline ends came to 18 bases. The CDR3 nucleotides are TGTGCCAGCAGTCCCCTGACCGACCCGGGAGAGCAGTACTTC. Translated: CASSPLTDPGEQYF.

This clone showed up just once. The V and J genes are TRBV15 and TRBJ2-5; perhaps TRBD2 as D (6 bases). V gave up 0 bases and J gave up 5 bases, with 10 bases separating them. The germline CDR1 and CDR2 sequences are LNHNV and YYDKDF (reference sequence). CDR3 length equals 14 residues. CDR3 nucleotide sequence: TGTGCCACCAGCAGAGATACGGGGGAGGAGACCCAGTACTTC. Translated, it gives CATSRDTGEETQYF.

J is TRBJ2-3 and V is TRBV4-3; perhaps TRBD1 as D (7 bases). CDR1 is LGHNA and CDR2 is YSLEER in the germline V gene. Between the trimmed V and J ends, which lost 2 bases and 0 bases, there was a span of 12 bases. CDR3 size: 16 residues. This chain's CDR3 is CASSQQGGLSTDTQYF. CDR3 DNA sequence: TGCGCCAGCAGCCAACAGGGGGGCCTTAGCACAGATACGCAGTATTTT.

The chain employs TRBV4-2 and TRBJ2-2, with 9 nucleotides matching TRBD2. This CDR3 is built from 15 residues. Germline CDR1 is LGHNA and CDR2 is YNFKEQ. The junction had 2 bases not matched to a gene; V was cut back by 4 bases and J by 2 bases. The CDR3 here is CASSLSGGNTGELFF. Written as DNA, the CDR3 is TGTGCCAGCAGCCTTAGCGGGGGAAACACCGGGGAGCTGTTTTTT.

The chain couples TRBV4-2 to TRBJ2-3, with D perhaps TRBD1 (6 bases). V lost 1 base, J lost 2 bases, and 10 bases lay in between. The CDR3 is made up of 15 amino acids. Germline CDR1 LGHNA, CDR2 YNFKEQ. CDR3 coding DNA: TGTGCCAGCAGCCAAGGACAGGCCTCCACAGATACGCAGTATTTT. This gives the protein CASSQGQASTDTQYF.

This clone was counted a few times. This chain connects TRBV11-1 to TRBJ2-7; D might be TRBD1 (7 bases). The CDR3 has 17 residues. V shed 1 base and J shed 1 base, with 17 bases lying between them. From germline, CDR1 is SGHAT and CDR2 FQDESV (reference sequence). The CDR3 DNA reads TGTGCCAGCAGCTTAGTCCAGGGGGGTTTCGGGTCCTACGAGCAGTACTTC. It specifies CASSLVQGGFGSYEQYF.

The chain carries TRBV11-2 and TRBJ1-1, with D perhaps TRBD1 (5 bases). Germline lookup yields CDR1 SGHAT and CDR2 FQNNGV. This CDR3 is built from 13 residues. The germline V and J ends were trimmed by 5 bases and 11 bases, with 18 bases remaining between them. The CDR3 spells CASSVDNWSEAFF. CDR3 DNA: TGTGCCAGCAGCGTGGACAATTGGAGCGAGGCTTTCTTT.

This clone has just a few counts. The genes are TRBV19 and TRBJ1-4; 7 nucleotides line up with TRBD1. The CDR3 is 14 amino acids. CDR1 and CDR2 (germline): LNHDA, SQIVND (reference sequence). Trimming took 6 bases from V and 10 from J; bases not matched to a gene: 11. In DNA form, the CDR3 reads TGTGCCAGTAGAGAATATACAGGGGACCGAAAACTGTTTTTT. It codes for CASREYTGDRKLFF.